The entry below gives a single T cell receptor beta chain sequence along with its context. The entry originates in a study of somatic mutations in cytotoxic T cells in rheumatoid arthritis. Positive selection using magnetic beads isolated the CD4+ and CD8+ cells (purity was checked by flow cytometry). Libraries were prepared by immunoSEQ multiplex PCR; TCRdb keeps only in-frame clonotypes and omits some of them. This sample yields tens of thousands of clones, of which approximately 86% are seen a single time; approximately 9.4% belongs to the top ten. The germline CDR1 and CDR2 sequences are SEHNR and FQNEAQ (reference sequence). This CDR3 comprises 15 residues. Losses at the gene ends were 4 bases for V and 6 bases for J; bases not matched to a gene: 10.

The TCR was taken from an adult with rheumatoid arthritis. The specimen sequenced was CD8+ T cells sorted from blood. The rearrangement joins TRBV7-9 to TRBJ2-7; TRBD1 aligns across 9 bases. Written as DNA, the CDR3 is TGTGCCAGCAGCTATCCGGGACAGGGAAGGGGCGAGCAGTACTTC. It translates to CASSYPGQGRGEQYF.